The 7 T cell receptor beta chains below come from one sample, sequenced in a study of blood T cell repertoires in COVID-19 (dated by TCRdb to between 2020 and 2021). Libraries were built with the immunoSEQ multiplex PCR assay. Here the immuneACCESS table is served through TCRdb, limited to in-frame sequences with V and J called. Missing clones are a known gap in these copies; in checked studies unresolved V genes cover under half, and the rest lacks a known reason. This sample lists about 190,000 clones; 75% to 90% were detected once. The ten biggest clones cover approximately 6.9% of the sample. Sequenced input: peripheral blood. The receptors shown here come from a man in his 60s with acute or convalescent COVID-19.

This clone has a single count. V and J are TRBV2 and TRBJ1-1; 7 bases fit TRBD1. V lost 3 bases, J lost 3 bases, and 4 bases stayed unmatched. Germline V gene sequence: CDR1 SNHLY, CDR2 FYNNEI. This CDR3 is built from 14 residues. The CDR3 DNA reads TGTGCCAGCAGTGAGGATGACAGGGACACTGAAGCTTTCTTT. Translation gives CASSEDDRDTEAFF.

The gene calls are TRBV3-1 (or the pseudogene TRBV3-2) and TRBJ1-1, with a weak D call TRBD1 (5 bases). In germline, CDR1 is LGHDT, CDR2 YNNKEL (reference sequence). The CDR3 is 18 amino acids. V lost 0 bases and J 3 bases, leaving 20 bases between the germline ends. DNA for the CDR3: TGTGCCAGCAGCCAAGAGGGTCTGGCAGGGAGGATGTACACTGAAGCTTTCTTT. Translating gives CASSQEGLAGRMYTEAFF.

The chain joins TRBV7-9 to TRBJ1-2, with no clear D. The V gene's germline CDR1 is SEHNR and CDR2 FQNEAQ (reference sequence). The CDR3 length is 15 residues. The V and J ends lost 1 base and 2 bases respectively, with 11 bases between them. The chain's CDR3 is CASSLDSELNYGYTF. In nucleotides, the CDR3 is TGTGCCAGCAGCTTAGATAGCGAGCTGAACTATGGCTACACCTTC.

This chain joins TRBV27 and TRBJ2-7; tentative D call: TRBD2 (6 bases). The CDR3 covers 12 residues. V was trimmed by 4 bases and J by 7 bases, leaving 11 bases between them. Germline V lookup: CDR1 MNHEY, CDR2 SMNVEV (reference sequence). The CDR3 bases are TGTGCCAGCAGTTCGGGAGCTCGGGAGCAGTACTTC. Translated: CASSSGAREQYF.

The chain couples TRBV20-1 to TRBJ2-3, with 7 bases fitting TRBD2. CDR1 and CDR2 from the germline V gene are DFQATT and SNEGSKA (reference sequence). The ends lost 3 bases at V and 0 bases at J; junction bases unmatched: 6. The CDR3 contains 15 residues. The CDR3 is CSASGAGASTDTQYF. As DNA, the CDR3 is TGCAGTGCTAGTGGGGCGGGAGCTAGCACAGATACGCAGTATTTT.

The CDR3 coding sequence is TGTGCCAGCAGCCAAGTCGTTAATGAAAAACTGTTTTTT. Translation gives CASSQVVNEKLFF. The chain links TRBV14 to TRBJ1-4; no clear D gene. This CDR3 region has 13 residues. The germline V and J ends were trimmed by 1 base and 4 bases, with 4 bases remaining between them. Germline V gives CDR1 SGHDN, CDR2 FVKESK.

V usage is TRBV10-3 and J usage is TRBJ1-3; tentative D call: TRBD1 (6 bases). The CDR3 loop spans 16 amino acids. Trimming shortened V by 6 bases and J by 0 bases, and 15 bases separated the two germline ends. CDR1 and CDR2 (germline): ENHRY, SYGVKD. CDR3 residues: CAIRARQASSGNTIYF. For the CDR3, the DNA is TGTGCCATCAGGGCACGACAGGCCAGCTCTGGAAACACCATATATTTT.